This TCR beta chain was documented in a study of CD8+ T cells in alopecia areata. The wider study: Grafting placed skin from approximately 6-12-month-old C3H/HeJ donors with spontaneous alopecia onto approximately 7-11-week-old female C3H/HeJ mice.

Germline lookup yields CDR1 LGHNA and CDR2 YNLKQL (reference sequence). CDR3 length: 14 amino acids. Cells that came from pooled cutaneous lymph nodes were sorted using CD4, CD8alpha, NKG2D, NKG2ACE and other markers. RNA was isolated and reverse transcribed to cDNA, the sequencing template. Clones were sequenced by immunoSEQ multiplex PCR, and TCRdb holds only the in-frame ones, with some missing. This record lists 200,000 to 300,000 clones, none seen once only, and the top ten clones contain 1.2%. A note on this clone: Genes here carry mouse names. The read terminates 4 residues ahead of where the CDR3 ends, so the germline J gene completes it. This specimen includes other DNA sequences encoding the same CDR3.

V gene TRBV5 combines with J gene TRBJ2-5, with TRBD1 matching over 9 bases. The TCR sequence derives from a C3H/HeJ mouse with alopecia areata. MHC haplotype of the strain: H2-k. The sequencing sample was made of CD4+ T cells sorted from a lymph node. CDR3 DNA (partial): TGTGCCAGCAGCCCCCCGGGACAGGGTGAC. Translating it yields CASSPPGQGD. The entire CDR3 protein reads CASSPPGQGDTQYF.